The 27 T cell receptor beta chains below all came from one sample that was sequenced in a study of HIV-infected patients and healthy controls. Reverse transcription used around 540 ng RNA and constant-region primers for alpha and beta. Alpha and beta chain libraries were made separately by chain-specific third strand synthesis with multiplexing indices. TCRdb re-called the 5' RACE reads with MiXCR, one entry per CDR3 protein. There are 5,500 or so distinct CDR3 sequences in the sample; around 8.8% occur only once, and 24% lies in the top ten. Follow-up blood was drawn about 14 weeks, roughly three months, after antiretroviral therapy began. All unsorted peripheral T cells were captured because whole blood was used without fractionation. Sequencing was performed on blood, taken during antiretroviral therapy. The receptors come from an adult with HIV infection.

This clonotype is deemed medium-sized (0.01 to 0.1%). The DNA of the CDR3 is TGCAGTGCTAGAGGGCAGCACCGGGAGACCCAGTACTTC. It encodes CSARGQHRETQYF. J is TRBJ2-5 and V is TRBV20-1; D is unclear. This CDR3 is 13 amino acids long. Per the germline V gene, CDR1 is DFQATT and CDR2 is SNEGSKA (reference sequence). Trimming stripped 1 base from V and 5 bases from J, with 11 bases between.

At least ten counts were recorded for this clonotype. V is TRBV7-2 and J is TRBJ2-7, with 7 bases matching TRBD2. The junction had 10 bases not matched to a gene; V was cut back by 5 bases and J by 3 bases. Per the germline V gene, CDR1 is SGHTA and CDR2 is FQGNSA. CDR3 length equals 15 residues. The CDR3 region has the DNA TGTGCCAGCAGCCCGTCCGGGACTACGGGCTACGAGCAGTACTTC. Encoded protein: CASSPSGTTGYEQYF.

Sample share makes this clonotype medium-sized. The rearrangement joins TRBV11-1 to TRBJ2-7; D gene unclear. The CDR3 contains 13 residues. V was shortened by 5 bases and J by 6 bases, with 14 bases between the two germline ends. Germline values: CDR1 SGHAT, CDR2 FQDESV (reference sequence). This CDR3 reads CASSIKWEGEQYF. CDR3 nucleotide sequence: TGTGCCAGCAGCATTAAGTGGGAAGGCGAGCAGTACTTC.

This clonotype was detected only a few times. The V call is TRBV23-1, the J call TRBJ1-4; D not certain. TRBV23-1 is classed as an ORF, of uncertain function. The V end was cut by 0 bases, the J end by 7 bases, with 3 bases between. This CDR3 is built from 12 residues. The CDR3: CASSQSPEKLFF. CDR3 sequence (DNA): TGCGCCAGCAGTCAATCCCCTGAAAAACTGTTTTTT.

This clonotype was recorded many times. As DNA, the CDR3 is TGTGCCAGCAGCTTAGATGGGGCAGGGCCCACCTACGAGCAGTACTTC. It codes for CASSLDGAGPTYEQYF. The chain combines TRBV7-2 with TRBJ2-7; a possible D gene is TRBD1 (5 bases). Trimming shortened V by 1 base and J by 2 bases, and 15 bases separated the two germline ends. Germline CDR1 is SGHTA and CDR2 is FQGNSA. CDR3 length equals 16 residues.

The genes are TRBV28 and TRBJ2-2, with unresolved D. In germline, CDR1 is MDHEN, CDR2 SYDVKM. The length of the CDR3 is 15 residues. Trimming left V 5 bases short and J 7 bases short, with 17 bases between. The CDR3 here is CASSPSTDLGGELFF. The CDR3 nucleotides are TGTGCCAGCAGTCCGTCGACCGATTTGGGCGGGGAGCTGTTTTTT.

By frequency in the sample, this clonotype is medium-sized. This chain joins TRBV7-8 and TRBJ1-5; D may be TRBD1 (6 bases). The CDR3 has 15 amino acids. Per the germline V gene, CDR1 is SGHVS and CDR2 is FQNEAQ. Deletions cut 8 bases from V and 1 base from J, with 15 bases between. The CDR3 reads CASRPGGWSNQPQHF. The CDR3 coding sequence is TGTGCCAGCCGTCCGGGGGGCTGGAGCAATCAGCCCCAGCATTTT.

Many counts were recorded for this clonotype. The chain couples TRBV12-3 or TRBV12-4 to TRBJ1-2; weak D call: TRBD1 (6 bases). V was cut by 3 bases and J by 7 bases, with 12 bases left in between. The CDR3 is made up of 13 amino acids. The CDR3 DNA sequence: TGTGCCAGCAGTTTTGGGGGGCCCGGTGGCTACACCTTC. Translating gives CASSFGGPGGYTF.

This clonotype is labeled as medium-sized (0.01 to 0.1%). The chain is built from TRBV29-1 and TRBJ1-1; TRBD1 matches at 8 bases. This CDR3 comprises 14 residues. Trimming at V came to 7 bases and at J to 5 bases, leaving 12 bases not matched to a gene. Germline lookup yields CDR1 SQVTM and CDR2 ANQGSEA. CDR3 in amino acids: CSGGGQGAGTEAFF. DNA of the CDR3: TGCAGCGGAGGGGGGCAGGGGGCGGGAACTGAAGCTTTCTTT.

Many counts were recorded for this clonotype. J is TRBJ1-1 and V is TRBV6-1, with D unclear. V was clipped by 6 bases and J by 1 base, with 12 bases between them. Germline assignment: CDR1 MNHNS and CDR2 SASEGT. This CDR3 contains 14 residues. The CDR3 spells CASSLRTQNTEAFF. In DNA, the CDR3 is TGTGCCAGCAGCCTACGTACACAGAACACTGAAGCTTTCTTT.

This clonotype was seen repeatedly, ten times or more. This rearrangement joins TRBV29-1 to TRBJ2-6, with 7 bases that match TRBD1. Germline V CDR1 and CDR2: SQVTM, ANQGSEA. The J segment lost 2 bases and the V segment lost 6 bases, leaving 4 bases of the junction unmatched. This CDR3 comprises 14 residues. For the CDR3, the DNA is TGCAGCGTCTTACAGGGGACTGGGGCCAACGTCCTGACTTTC. Translation gives CSVLQGTGANVLTF.

The V call is TRBV19, the J call TRBJ2-7, with D possibly being TRBD2 (6 bases). With 2 bases removed from V and 5 bases from J, the gap between germline ends came to 10 bases. Germline loops: CDR1 LNHDA, CDR2 SQIVND (reference sequence). The CDR3 has 13 residues. The CDR3 loop is CASSITAGHEQYF. The CDR3 coding sequence is TGTGCCAGTAGTATAACGGCGGGGCACGAGCAGTACTTC.

At least ten counts were recorded for this clonotype. The rearrangement uses TRBV14 and TRBJ2-3, with D maybe TRBD1 (6 bases). Germline CDR1 and CDR2: SGHDN and FVKESK. The CDR3 has 14 residues. V was cut by 5 bases and J by 3 bases, with 12 bases left in between. In DNA, the CDR3 is TGTGCCAGCAGCACCACAAGGGGGACAGATACGCAGTATTTT. It translates to CASSTTRGTDTQYF. Full variable domain (rest looked up from reference TRBV14 and TRBJ2-3): EAGVTQFPSHSVIEKGQTVTLRCDPISGHDNLYWYRRVMGKEIKFLLHFVKESKQDESGMPNNRFLAERTGGTYSTLKVQPAELEDSGVYFCASSTTRGTDTQYFGPGTRLTVL.

By share of the sample, this clonotype is medium-sized. This chain joins TRBV5-1 and TRBJ1-2; D uncertain. V dropped 4 bases and J dropped 1 base, with 17 bases sitting between them. The CDR3 spans 16 residues. CDR1 SGHRS and CDR2 YFSETQ come from the germline V gene. As DNA, the CDR3 is TGCGCCAGCAGCGCCGAGGCTCCTGGAAGTAACTATGGCTACACCTTC. Encoded protein: CASSAEAPGSNYGYTF. Drawing the rest from reference TRBV5-1 and TRBJ1-2, the complete variable domain is KAGVTQTPRYLIKTRGQQVTLSCSPISGHRSVSWYQQTPGQGLQFLFEYFSETQRNKGNFPGRFSGRQFSNSRSEMNVSTLELGDSALYLCASSAEAPGSNYGYTFGSGTRLTVV.

This clonotype was seen many times. The chain carries TRBV7-9 and TRBJ2-1, with TRBD1 matching over 7 bases. The ends lost 1 base at V and 8 bases at J; junction bases unmatched: 5. The germline V gene encodes CDR1 SEHNR and CDR2 FQNEAQ (reference sequence). CDR3 size: 14 residues. CDR3 DNA: TGTGCCAGCAGCTTAGGACAGGGCTGGGATGAGCAGTTCTTC. Translated, it gives CASSLGQGWDEQFF.

This clonotype has only a few counts. V gene TRBV5-1 combines with J gene TRBJ2-7; 8 nucleotides line up with TRBD2. The CDR3 extends over 15 amino acids. V was clipped by 0 bases and J by 7 bases; unmatched bases: 9. Germline V gene lookup returns CDR1 SGHRS and CDR2 YFSETQ. The CDR3 loop reads CASSLGREGPGEQYF. CDR3 DNA sequence: TGCGCCAGCAGCTTGGGACGGGAGGGTCCAGGGGAGCAGTACTTC.

This clonotype was detected many times. The V gene is TRBV19, the J gene TRBJ1-6, with no clear D. Trimming took off 6 bases at V and 6 bases at J, with 15 bases between the two ends. This CDR3 is built from 15 residues. CDR1 and CDR2 from the germline V gene are LNHDA and SQIVND (reference sequence). CDR3 region: CASSSGLSGNSPLHF. DNA of the CDR3: TGTGCCAGTAGCTCCGGACTGTCCGGTAATTCACCCCTCCACTTT.

This clonotype is classed as medium-sized. The V call is TRBV19, the J call TRBJ2-1; no clear D. Germline CDR1 is LNHDA and CDR2 is SQIVND (reference sequence). This CDR3 is built from 13 residues. Trimming stripped 0 bases from V and 10 bases from J, with 10 bases between. CDR3 sequence reads: CASSIERVSEQFF. DNA for the CDR3: TGTGCCAGTAGTATAGAAAGGGTCTCGGAGCAGTTCTTC.

This clonotype was recorded many times. This chain uses TRBV7-6 with TRBJ2-3; TRBD2 is a possible D gene (6 bases). Between the trimmed V and J ends, which lost 5 bases and 2 bases, there was a span of 17 bases. The CDR3 covers 16 residues. CDR1 and CDR2 (germline): SGHVS, FNYEAQ. The CDR3, as DNA: TGTGCCAGCAGCCCAGAAACCCGGGGGTCCACAGATACGCAGTATTTT. Its protein is CASSPETRGSTDTQYF.

This clonotype is medium-sized within its sample. V gene TRBV20-1 combines with J gene TRBJ2-1; 12 nucleotides agree with TRBD2. The V segment lost 1 base and the J segment 3 bases; nucleotides outside the gene matches: 4. CDR1 and CDR2 from the germline V gene are DFQATT and SNEGSKA (reference sequence). The CDR3 sequence is 16 residues long. The CDR3 loop reads CSARGTSGTFYNEQFF. The DNA for the CDR3 is TGCAGTGCTAGAGGGACTAGCGGGACCTTCTACAATGAGCAGTTCTTC.

This clonotype was detected ten times or more. As DNA, the CDR3 is TGCGCCAGCAGCCCGGGACAGGGACTCGATGGCTACACCTTC. Translation: CASSPGQGLDGYTF. The chain couples TRBV4-3 to TRBJ1-2; TRBD1 matches 9 bases. This CDR3 has 14 residues. Germline trimming cut 4 bases from V and 6 bases from J; bases unmatched to any gene: 6. Germline V gene sequence: CDR1 LGHNA, CDR2 YSLEER.

This clonotype appeared a few times. This chain links TRBV11-2 with TRBJ2-7; D is ambiguous. There are 13 residues in the CDR3. Germline V gene sequence: CDR1 SGHAT, CDR2 FQNNGV. V gave up 5 bases and J gave up 4 bases, with 12 bases separating them. DNA of the CDR3: TGTGCCAGCAGCCCCCGGCCCCGGTACGAGCAGTACTTC. Its protein is CASSPRPRYEQYF. Complete variable domain (other parts from reference TRBV11-2 and TRBJ2-7): EAGVAQSPRYKIIEKRQSVAFWCNPISGHATLYWYQQILGQGPKLLIQFQNNGVVDDSQLPKDRFSAERLKGVDSTLKIQPAKLEDSAVYLCASSPRPRYEQYFGPGTRLTVT.

This clonotype was seen repeatedly, ten times or more. The chain couples TRBV28 to TRBJ2-1; tentative D call: TRBD2 (6 bases). The V gene's germline CDR1 is MDHEN and CDR2 SYDVKM. V lost 6 bases and J lost 9, with 15 bases in between. This CDR3 has 13 residues. CDR3 residues: CASRRTSSGEQFF. CDR3 sequence (DNA): TGTGCCAGCAGGCGAACTAGCTCAGGTGAGCAGTTCTTC.

This clonotype was seen many times. CDR3 in amino acids: CASSGGQGYTGELFF. The CDR3 region has the DNA TGTGCCAGCAGTGGGGGACAGGGGTACACCGGGGAGCTGTTTTTT. This chain links TRBV6-2 or TRBV6-3 with TRBJ2-2; TRBD1 agrees at 10 bases. CDR1 and CDR2 from the germline V gene are MNHEY and SVGEGT. V shed 5 bases and J 3 bases; nucleotides not matched to a gene: 3. CDR3 size: 15 residues.

This clonotype was observed at least ten times. The chain uses TRBV5-1 and TRBJ1-2; D uncertain. CDR1 is SGHRS, CDR2 YFSETQ, per germline. The CDR3 spans 14 residues. V dropped 0 bases and J dropped 0 bases, with 6 bases sitting between them. The CDR3 region has the DNA TGCGCCAGCAGCTTGGCGGCAACTAACTATGGCTACACCTTC. This encodes CASSLAATNYGYTF.

This sequence joins TRBV5-4 and TRBJ2-1; TRBD2 aligns across 9 bases. The CDR3 totals 15 residues. After removal of 4 bases from V and 9 bases from J, the junction contained 11 bases not matched to a gene. Germline V lookup: CDR1 SGHNT, CDR2 YYREEE (reference sequence). The CDR3: CASSILAGAGGEQFF. As DNA, the CDR3 is TGTGCCAGCAGCATTTTAGCGGGGGCAGGTGGTGAGCAGTTCTTC.

This clonotype was detected ten times or more. V is TRBV19 and J is TRBJ1-1; a possible D gene is TRBD1 (6 bases). Trimming took off 5 bases at V and 0 bases at J, with 10 bases between the two ends. CDR1 and CDR2 from the germline V gene are LNHDA and SQIVND (reference sequence). The CDR3 has 14 residues. The CDR3 DNA is TGTGCCAGTAGTGAAGACAGGCTGAACACTGAAGCTTTCTTT. It encodes CASSEDRLNTEAFF.